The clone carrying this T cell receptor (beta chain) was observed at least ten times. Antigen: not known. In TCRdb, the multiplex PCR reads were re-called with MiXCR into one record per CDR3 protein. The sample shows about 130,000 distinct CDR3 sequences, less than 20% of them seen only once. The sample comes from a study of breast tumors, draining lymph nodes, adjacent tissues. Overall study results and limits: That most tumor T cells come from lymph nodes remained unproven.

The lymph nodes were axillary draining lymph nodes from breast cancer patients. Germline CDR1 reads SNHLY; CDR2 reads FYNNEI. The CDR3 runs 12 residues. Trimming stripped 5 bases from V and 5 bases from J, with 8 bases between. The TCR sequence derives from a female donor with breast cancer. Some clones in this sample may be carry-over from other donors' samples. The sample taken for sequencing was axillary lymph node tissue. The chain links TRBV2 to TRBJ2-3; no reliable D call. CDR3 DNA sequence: TGTGCCAGCAGTCCAGGCTTAGATACGCAGTATTTT. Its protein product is CASSPGLDTQYF.